This entry features one T cell receptor beta chain sequence. This clonotype came up many times. Its target antigen remains unknown. Base qualities are not recorded, but no much larger clone differs from it by a single base. TCR beta CDR3 regions were amplified from RNA transcripts. For the first round of RT-PCR on the TCR CDR3, the HTBI primer set was used together with the Qiagen OneStep RT-PCR kit. Libraries were constructed in a second round of multiplex PCR, after which size selection and purification were carried out. The libraries were sequenced on an Illumina HiSeq2000 using paired-end 100 bp reads. Processing in the source paper ran as follows. SOAPnuke was used to process the raw data, removing reads that contained adapters or uncalled bases, had a mean Phred below 15, or lacked an exact match to the constant primer or identifier. COPE v1.2.5 was used to merge high-quality paired reads, and clonotypes were defined as unique nucleotide sequences. MiTCR v1.1 was used to align clonotypes to the IMGT TRBV, TRBD and TRBJ reference segments. The analysis included only V-J combinations with a frequency above 0.0001, which together covered 99% to 99.2% of the repertoires. A TCS score was defined as the ratio between F50 (clonal expansion) and ExV (chaos), using BLOSUM62-based TCRdist between CDR3 peptides within each V-J. Welch's t-statistics and random forest reduced 450 to 600 V-J features to 10 to 15, which were used in a naive Bayes classifier (R e1071). TCRdb reprocessing: public reads trimmed at Q25 with fastp, clones called with MiXCR, in-frame beta chains kept. Identical CDR3 protein sequences are pooled into one entry, listed with their most common genes and DNA. The V and J calls reflect TCRdb's pipeline rather than the authors' work. This sample is represented by nearly 600,000 distinct CDR3 sequences; roughly 13% of them were singletons. Jointly, the top ten make up less than 6% of the sample.

The source of the sample is a study of T cells in Graves' hyperthyroidism and ophthalmopathy (dated by TCRdb to 2018 to 2020). For context, the study as a whole: Peripheral blood samples were taken at the time of initial diagnosis, prior to any treatment. To identify TCR V-J signatures that set the groups apart, the researchers used a discovery cohort of 90 to 100 patients, made up of around 42 with Graves' ophthalmopathy and some 56 with stable Graves' hyperthyroidism. Prospective prediction of ophthalmopathy was tested in an independent validation cohort of approximately 19 hyperthyroidism patients and 17 patients who later progressed to ophthalmopathy. The 100 discovery patients were randomly split 7:3 into training and test sets. The study also compared thyroid tissue and blood T-cell repertoires from about six Graves' hyperthyroidism patients. Once sampling was done, hyperthyroidism patients were given methimazole at a starting dose of 30 mg daily, whereas ophthalmopathy patients were given high-dose intravenous methylprednisolone. The paper reports TCR Vbeta CDR3 sequencing of some 140 peripheral blood samples: around 41 ophthalmopathy, under 85 hyperthyroidism and about 17 progressor patients.

On the study overall, not on this receptor specifically: In validation, the model predicted progression to ophthalmopathy with over 60% sensitivity and about 72% specificity, a median of about 6.7 months before onset. In cross-validation, a model built on a 13 V-J signature told ophthalmopathy apart from stable hyperthyroidism with over 85% sensitivity and about 81% specificity, and in testing the same model reached 80%/75%. Sample size was not statistically predetermined, and investigators were not blinded to group allocation. Most expanded thyroid clonotypes (frequency above 0.001) were also found in blood, which suggests that blood repertoires may mirror thyroid immune responses.

From the cysteine through the phenylalanine, the CDR3 covers 16 amino acids. The only DNA kept is the CDR3, 48 bases in frame from the first base. CDR1 and CDR2 were assigned from the germline V gene as SGHTA and FQGTGA. V is reduced by 1 base and J by 6 bases, leaving a spacing of 17 bases between them. The hyperthyroidism patients were between 18 and 65 years old and newly diagnosed, with a disease duration of less than 2 months. Patients with uncontrolled infections, other autoimmune diseases, pregnancy or lactation were excluded. Diagnoses were based on clinical symptoms, serum thyroxine and TRAb, thyroid ultrasound and orbital computed tomography. For progressor patients, blood was drawn at the first diagnosis of hyperthyroidism, before any ophthalmopathy symptoms had appeared. Ficoll-Paque density gradient centrifugation was used to isolate PBMCs from around 9.1 ml of fresh peripheral blood. Progressor patients were initially diagnosed with Graves' hyperthyroidism and developed ophthalmopathy during follow-up. Trizol reagent was used to extract total RNA, and RNA quality was then checked on an Agilent 2100 Bioanalyzer.

Sequencing was carried out using blood. The rearrangement joined TRBV7-3 to TRBJ2-3; tentative D gene TRBD2, with 7 bases matching. This clonotype was obtained from a woman in her twenties or thirties with Graves' hyperthyroidism that later progressed to Graves' ophthalmopathy. The CDR3 reads as follows: CASSLMWRERGDTQYF. The sequenced DNA is TGTGCCAGCAGCTTAATGTGGCGGGAGAGGGGGGATACGCAGTATTTT.